The entry below describes one T cell receptor beta chain. The antigen is undetermined. This entry belongs to a study of T cell responses to AZD1222 COVID-19 vaccine. Study-level findings and limits: Unmutated variant regions are reportedly targeted by nearly half of spike-specific TCRs.

TCRdb keeps only in-frame clones here, not all; method: immunoSEQ multiplex PCR. The table lists 80,000 to 100,000 clones, 70% to 90% of them singletons. This CDR3 has 14 residues. Trimming pared 1 base from V and 7 bases from J, leaving 13 bases between. CDR1 is SGHTA, CDR2 FQGNSA, per germline. Pooling of second doses given at about 4 or about 12 weeks was done. The rearrangement links TRBV7-2 to TRBJ1-2; unclear D gene. The sample consisted of peripheral blood, taken 28 days after the second AZD1222 dose. The receptor comes from an adult who received the AZD1222 COVID-19 vaccine. CDR3 in amino acids: CASSLVTPLGGYTF. CDR3 bases: TGTGCCAGCAGCTTAGTGACCCCTCTGGGTGGCTACACCTTC.